A single sample gave rise to the 5 T cell receptor beta chains below, sequenced in a study of blood T cell repertoires in COVID-19. Repertoires were generated with immunoSEQ multiplex PCR, while TCRdb's copy carries only in-frame clones and drops some. Of about 70,000 clones in the sample, roughly 87% are singletons; the top ten hold about a tenth. The specimen was peripheral blood. The receptors stem from a woman in her late teens or twenties with acute or convalescent COVID-19.

This chain links TRBV29-1 with TRBJ2-1; 11 bases agree with TRBD2. The J segment lost 9 bases and the V segment lost 2 bases, leaving 6 bases of the junction unmatched. The length of the CDR3 is 14 residues. Germline assignment: CDR1 SQVTM and CDR2 ANQGSEA. The CDR3 spells CSVEPRLAGPEQFF. The CDR3 nucleotides read TGCAGCGTTGAACCAAGACTAGCGGGACCTGAGCAGTTCTTC.

The chain combines TRBV6-5 with TRBJ1-5; D not certain. The germline V gene encodes CDR1 MNHEY and CDR2 SVGAGI. The CDR3 covers 13 residues. V dropped 7 bases and J dropped 3 bases, with 10 bases sitting between them. CDR3 DNA: TGTGCCAGCATGAGTTTGTTCAATCAGCCCCAGCATTTT. Protein product: CASMSLFNQPQHF.

V is TRBV6-5 and J is TRBJ2-5; D may be TRBD2 (6 bases). Germline values: CDR1 MNHEY, CDR2 SVGAGI. Trimming cost V 7 bases and J 5 bases, with 17 bases left between them. The CDR3 totals 14 residues. The CDR3 DNA is TGTGCCAGCACCCCGGGAGTTGGGTTGGAGACCCAGTACTTC. Protein sequence: CASTPGVGLETQYF.

This clone has only a few counts. The chain carries TRBV19 and TRBJ2-5, with D maybe TRBD2 (5 bases). The CDR3 extends over 15 amino acids. Germline V gene lookup returns CDR1 LNHDA and CDR2 SQIVND (reference sequence). Trimming shortened V by 1 base and J by 6 bases, and 15 bases separated the two germline ends. CDR3 DNA sequence: TGTGCCAGTAGTATAGGGACTGGGCCTAGGAAGACCCAGTACTTC. Amino acids: CASSIGTGPRKTQYF.

The V gene is TRBV10-3, the J gene TRBJ2-7; no clear D gene. The germline CDR1 and CDR2 sequences are ENHRY and SYGVKD. CDR3 length: 12 amino acids. The V and J ends lost 0 bases and 6 bases respectively, with 6 bases between them. The CDR3 reads CAISESIGEQYF. CDR3 nucleotide sequence: TGTGCCATCAGTGAGTCAATCGGCGAGCAGTACTTC.